This T cell receptor beta chain originates from a study of a mutant IDH1 vaccine in newly diagnosed glioma. Study at large: Patients were started on vaccination 4-6 weeks after radiotherapy alone, or with temozolomide cycles.

The time point here: week 5, during vaccination. In the vaccine, a single dose held 300 ug of the mutant IDH1 20-mer peptide, along with topical imiquimod. TCRdb's copy holds only in-frame clones and misses some; the assay was immunoSEQ multiplex PCR. The sample lists over 50,000 clones, around 89% occurring once. Turning to this clone: What it binds is unknown.

The germline CDR1 and CDR2 sequences are KGHSH and LQKENI. V dropped 2 bases and J dropped 5 bases, with 14 bases sitting between them. The CDR3 sequence is 15 residues long. This chain connects TRBV18 to TRBJ2-3; D may be TRBD1 (6 bases). This TCR was sampled from a middle-aged woman with glioma. The input for sequencing was PBMCs, taken from a glioma patient whose treatment included an IDH1 peptide vaccine. CDR3: CASSPANQGRDTQYF. The CDR3 bases are TGTGCCAGCTCACCAGCTAACCAGGGGAGAGATACGCAGTATTTT.